The 23 T cell receptor beta chains reported below all come from one sample, sequenced in a study of blood T cells in healthy people across ages. It was with a sample-barcoded 5' primer and a J-beta primer mix that a second PCR of about 6 to 11 cycles was run. TCRdb processed the 5' RACE reads anew with MiXCR; each CDR3 protein has one entry. The table has 1.5 million to 2 million distinct CDR3 sequences, 28% seen once. Sequenced: blood. Receptors were obtained from a woman in her thirties in good health.

This clonotype was detected ten times or more. J is TRBJ1-2 and V is TRBV6-5; weak D call: TRBD1 (6 bases). The V gene's germline CDR1 is MNHEY and CDR2 SVGAGI. The length of the CDR3 is 12 residues. Between the trimmed V and J ends, which lost 8 bases and 8 bases, there was a span of 15 bases. The chain's CDR3 is CASRAGVEGYTF. CDR3 coding DNA: TGTGCCAGCCGCGCAGGGGTAGAAGGCTACACCTTC.

As regards this clonotype: This may come from a read error, since a much larger clone is one base off. This rearrangement joins TRBV20-1 to TRBJ2-7; D perhaps matches TRBD1 (5 bases). The CDR3 is 14 amino acids. Germline assignment: CDR1 DFQATT and CDR2 SNEGSKA (reference sequence). The DNA of the CDR3 is TGCAGTGCTGGAGATCTTCAGGGAACCTACGAGCAGTACTTC. Encoded protein: CSAGDLQGTYEQYF.

The V gene is TRBV7-2, the J gene TRBJ2-7, with TRBD2 as a possible D gene (6 bases). V dropped 4 bases and J dropped 0 bases, with 13 bases sitting between them. The CDR3 runs 15 residues. Germline loops: CDR1 SGHTA, CDR2 FQGNSA. CDR3 loop: CASSSASGPSYEQYF. CDR3 DNA sequence: TGTGCCAGCAGCTCGGCGAGCGGGCCCTCCTACGAGCAGTACTTC.

The rearrangement links TRBV7-8 to TRBJ2-7, with 8 bases fitting TRBD1. V lost 3 bases and J lost 7; bases outside the gene matches: 8. Germline values: CDR1 SGHVS, CDR2 FQNEAQ. CDR3 length equals 14 residues. In DNA, the CDR3 is TGTGCCAGCAGCTTCCGGACAGGGCTCGGGGAGCAGTACTTC. Translation: CASSFRTGLGEQYF.

V gene TRBV3-1 combines with J gene TRBJ2-1, with 7 bases that match TRBD2. Trimming at V came to 4 bases and at J to 8 bases, leaving 14 bases not matched to a gene. Germline V gene data show CDR1 as LGHDT and CDR2 as YNNKEL (reference sequence). There are 16 residues in the CDR3. CDR3 protein: CASSPLGTTRNDEQFF. In DNA, the CDR3 is TGTGCCAGCAGCCCTTTAGGGACTACGAGGAACGATGAGCAGTTCTTC.

This chain connects TRBV7-9 to TRBJ2-7; D might be TRBD2 (6 bases). V lost 4 bases to trimming and J lost 5 bases, with 15 bases between them. CDR1 SEHNR and CDR2 FQNEAQ come from the germline V gene (reference sequence). This CDR3 spans 14 amino acids. DNA of the CDR3: TGTGCCAGCAGCTCGGGACTCTTGTCCCACGAGCAGTACTTC. Encoded protein: CASSSGLLSHEQYF.

This chain uses TRBV12-5 with TRBJ2-1; maybe TRBD2 (5 bases). This CDR3 spans 13 amino acids. Germline CDR1 and CDR2: LGHNT and FRNRAP. V was trimmed by 3 bases and J by 4 bases, leaving 7 bases between them. CDR3 in DNA: TGTGCTAGTGGTTTAGGAGGATACAATGAGCAGTTCTTC. Translating gives CASGLGGYNEQFF.

This chain uses TRBV5-1 with TRBJ2-2; D may be TRBD1 (6 bases). Trimming took off 4 bases at V and 0 bases at J, with 13 bases between the two ends. This CDR3 spans 16 amino acids. Germline loops: CDR1 SGHRS, CDR2 YFSETQ. In DNA form, the CDR3 reads TGCGCCAGCAGCCCTAGACAGGCTCCGAACACCGGGGAGCTGTTTTTT. Encoded protein: CASSPRQAPNTGELFF.

CDR3 sequence: CASTPASTDTQYF. CDR3 coding DNA: TGTGCCAGCACCCCCGCGAGCACAGATACGCAGTATTTT. This chain connects TRBV12-3 or TRBV12-4 to TRBJ2-3; D ambiguous. There are 13 residues in the CDR3. Trimming took off 7 bases at V and 0 bases at J, with 8 bases between the two ends.

The rearrangement joins TRBV6-2 or TRBV6-3 to TRBJ1-2; weak D call: TRBD1 (6 bases). CDR1 is MNHEY, CDR2 SVGEGT, per germline. Trimming removed 8 bases from V and 4 bases from J, with 17 bases in between. CDR3 length: 14 amino acids. Here the CDR3 reads CASGSNGQLYGYTF. CDR3 nucleotides: TGTGCCAGCGGGTCGAACGGACAGCTCTATGGCTACACCTTC.

This clonotype is a singleton in its sample. The final CDR3 position lacks the conserved phenylalanine or tryptophan, pointing to a likely read error. The chain is built from TRBV4-1 and TRBJ1-5; D unresolved. With 3 bases removed from V and 4 bases from J, the gap between germline ends came to 10 bases. Germline V gene data show CDR1 as MGHRA and CDR2 as YSYEKL. The CDR3 contains 14 residues. The CDR3 DNA is TGCGCCAGCAGCCAGAGGGTGGGGAATCAGCCCCAGCATTTG. Amino acid sequence: CASSQRVGNQPQHL.

A few counts support this clonotype. CDR3 coding DNA: TGCAGCGCCGATTTTACTGAAGCTTTCTTT. Translation gives CSADFTEAFF. V and J are TRBV29-1 and TRBJ1-1; D is unresolved. CDR3 length equals 10 residues. Per the germline V gene, CDR1 is SQVTM and CDR2 is ANQGSEA. Trimming took 7 bases from V and 5 from J, leaving 8 bases between them.

About this clonotype: Since a much larger clone is just one base distant, this may be a read error. This chain joins TRBV20-1 and TRBJ1-6; a possible D gene is TRBD1 (5 bases). CDR1 DFQATT and CDR2 SNEGSKA come from the germline V gene (reference sequence). The CDR3 spans 14 residues. The germline V and J ends were trimmed by 3 bases and 12 bases, with 18 bases remaining between them. Here the CDR3 reads CSASGDLMREPLHF. CDR3 DNA: TGCAGTGCTAGTGGGGACCTCATGCGGGAACCCCTCCACTTT.

Concerning this clonotype: One end of the junction fails to match germline, which may point to a read error. The chain links TRBV27 to TRBJ2-3; D is possibly TRBD2 (6 bases). The germline V gene encodes CDR1 MNHEY and CDR2 SMNVEV (reference sequence). The CDR3 totals 16 residues. The CDR3 region is CTSSLYGTDTTDTQYF. The CDR3 DNA follows: TGCACCAGCAGTTTATACGGGACTGATACCACAGATACGCAGTATTTT.

In this sample, this clonotype turned up a few times. The chain links TRBV20-1 to TRBJ2-5; no clear D. Between the trimmed V and J ends, which lost 0 bases and 2 bases, there was a span of 7 bases. CDR1 is DFQATT and CDR2 is SNEGSKA in the germline V gene (reference sequence). This CDR3 has 13 residues. Here the CDR3 reads CSAREAEQETQYF. The CDR3 DNA follows: TGCAGTGCTAGAGAGGCAGAGCAAGAGACCCAGTACTTC.

This clonotype showed up just a few times. As DNA, the CDR3 is TGTGCTAGTGGTCCCGAGTCGACCTACAATGAGCAGTTCTTC. This codes for CASGPESTYNEQFF. This rearrangement joins TRBV12-5 to TRBJ2-1; D uncertain. CDR3 length equals 14 residues. The germline V and J ends were trimmed by 5 bases and 2 bases, with 10 bases remaining between them. Germline CDR1 LGHNT, CDR2 FRNRAP.

The chain has TRBV11-2 and TRBJ2-1, with D uncertain. The germline CDR1 and CDR2 sequences are SGHAT and FQNNGV. The ends were cut back, 0 bases at V and 6 bases at J, with 9 bases in the middle. This CDR3 has 14 amino acids. The CDR3: CASSLDAHSNEQFF. CDR3 bases: TGTGCCAGCAGCTTAGATGCACACAGCAATGAGCAGTTCTTC.

This clonotype was seen more than once but under ten times. Here the CDR3 DNA reads TGTGCCAGCAGCCAGACTAGCGGGAGTGTTTATACGCAGTATTTT. It is translated as CASSQTSGSVYTQYF. The gene calls are TRBV7-9 and TRBJ2-3; 12 nucleotides agree with TRBD2. Trimming cost V 5 bases and J 7 bases; bases outside gene matches: 7. Germline V gene data show CDR1 as SEHNR and CDR2 as FQNEAQ (reference sequence). The CDR3 has 15 residues.

This clonotype was counted a few times. The rearrangement joins TRBV28 to TRBJ1-2, with no clear D. V was cut by 4 bases and J by 0 bases, with 12 bases left in between. The CDR3 runs to 15 residues. Germline V gene data show CDR1 as MDHEN and CDR2 as SYDVKM. CDR3: CASSSPSSANYGYTF. The CDR3 DNA is TGTGCCAGCAGTTCCCCCAGCTCCGCTAACTATGGCTACACCTTC.

CDR3 in DNA: TGTGCCAGCAACCGACAGGGGGTGGATGGCTACACCTTC. Encoded protein: CASNRQGVDGYTF. This sequence joins TRBV6-2 or TRBV6-3 and TRBJ1-2, with TRBD1 matching 9 bases. The CDR3 contains 13 residues. V lost 7 bases, J lost 6 bases, and 6 bases stayed unmatched. Germline CDR1 MNHEY, CDR2 SVGEGT.

Concerning this clonotype itself: Since a much larger clone is just one base distant, this may be a read error. The V call is TRBV20-1, the J call TRBJ2-1, with TRBD2 matching 13 bases. Germline-derived CDR1 and CDR2 are DFQATT and SNEGSKA (reference sequence). The CDR3 totals 15 residues. V dropped 3 bases and J dropped 10; count of bases not matched to a gene: 9. DNA for the CDR3: TGCAGTGCTAGGATCGGGACTAGCGGGAAGGGCGAGCAGTTCTTC. Its translation is CSARIGTSGKGEQFF.

The J gene is TRBJ2-5, the V gene TRBV20-1, with D perhaps TRBD1 (6 bases). V lost 6 bases and J lost 2, with 13 bases in between. Per germline, CDR1 DFQATT and CDR2 SNEGSKA (reference sequence). The length of the CDR3 is 13 residues. In nucleotides, the CDR3 is TGCAGTGCCGACTGGGGGACACAAGAGACCCAGTACTTC. Its protein is CSADWGTQETQYF.

This chain uses TRBV4-1 with TRBJ2-1; TRBD1 agrees at 8 bases. Germline values: CDR1 MGHRA, CDR2 YSYEKL. The ends lost 0 bases at V and 8 bases at J; junction bases unmatched: 12. The length of the CDR3 is 17 residues. CDR3 bases: TGCGCCAGCAGCCAAGACCTTGTTCTAGGACAGGGTTATGAGCAGTTCTTC. Its protein is CASSQDLVLGQGYEQFF.